These 30 T cell receptor beta chains were all obtained from the same sample, sequenced in a study of control samples from healthy donors and cancer patients. Repertoires were generated with immunoSEQ multiplex PCR, while TCRdb's copy carries only in-frame clones and drops some. The sample carries about 170,000 clones, about 90% recorded once. The sequenced sample consisted of blood. The receptors stem from a young man in good health.

The CDR3 coding sequence is TGTGCCAGCAGCCCCACGAGGATGAACACTGAAGCTTTCTTT. Residues: CASSPTRMNTEAFF. The rearrangement joins TRBV7-6 to TRBJ1-1; D uncertain. Trimming took 5 bases from V and 0 from J, leaving 10 bases between them. The CDR3 is made up of 14 amino acids. Germline CDR1 is SGHVS and CDR2 is FNYEAQ. Supplemented by reference TRBV7-6 and TRBJ1-1, the full variable domain reads GAGVSQSPRYKVTKRGQDVALRCDPISGHVSLYWYRQALGQGPEFLTYFNYEAQQDKSGLPNDRFSAERPEGSISTLTIQRTEQRDSAMYRCASSPTRMNTEAFFGQGTRLTVV.

The V call is TRBV18, the J call TRBJ2-7, with 7 bases matching TRBD1. This CDR3 is built from 14 residues. J was trimmed by 0 bases and V by 3 bases; bases with no gene match: 2. Germline V gives CDR1 KGHSH, CDR2 LQKENI. The CDR3 is CASSPTGASYEQYF. The CDR3 DNA reads TGTGCCAGCTCACCTACAGGGGCCTCCTACGAGCAGTACTTC.

The rearrangement joins TRBV20-1 to TRBJ2-7; 7 nucleotides agree with TRBD2. The CDR3 covers 14 residues. CDR1 is DFQATT, CDR2 SNEGSKA, per germline (reference sequence). After removal of 3 bases from V and 7 bases from J, the junction contained 12 bases not matched to a gene. CDR3 in DNA: TGCAGTGCTAGTCTGGCGGGAGTAAGGTTTGAGCAGTACTTC. This translates into CSASLAGVRFEQYF.

The chain carries TRBV7-9 and TRBJ1-1; weak D call: TRBD1 (6 bases). Trimming left V 1 base short and J 6 bases short, with 18 bases between. The CDR3 extends over 16 amino acids. Germline assignment: CDR1 SEHNR and CDR2 FQNEAQ (reference sequence). CDR3 protein: CASSLGDRGERAEAFF. CDR3 DNA sequence: TGTGCCAGCAGCTTAGGGGATAGGGGGGAGAGGGCTGAAGCTTTCTTT.

The chain uses TRBV6-5 and TRBJ2-7; D not resolved. V gave up 0 bases and J gave up 1 base, with 7 bases separating them. CDR1 and CDR2 (germline): MNHEY, SVGAGI. This CDR3 is 14 amino acids long. The CDR3 loop reads CASSYSIGSYEQYF. In nucleotides, the CDR3 is TGTGCCAGCAGTTACTCGATAGGGTCCTACGAGCAGTACTTC.

This clone was counted a single time. The J gene is TRBJ2-7, the V gene TRBV24-1, with 12 bases aligning to TRBD2. Trimming cost V 2 bases and J 2 bases; bases outside gene matches: 0. The CDR3 consists of 15 residues. From germline, CDR1 is KGHDR and CDR2 SFDVKD. Here the CDR3 DNA reads TGTGCCACCAGTGATTCTAGCGGGAGGGCCTACGAGCAGTACTTC. Translation: CATSDSSGRAYEQYF.

This chain connects TRBV2 to TRBJ2-6, with D perhaps matching TRBD2 (5 bases). CDR3 size: 16 residues. Trimming left V 7 bases short and J 4 bases short, with 17 bases between. Germline lookup yields CDR1 SNHLY and CDR2 FYNNEI. CDR3 in DNA: TGTGCCAGCAATAGCGTGGGCGTAAGCGGGGCCAACGTCCTGACTTTC. Residues: CASNSVGVSGANVLTF.

For the CDR3, the DNA is TGTGCCAGCAGTCCGGAGGTGTACCAAGAGACCCAGTACTTC. Translated: CASSPEVYQETQYF. This sequence joins TRBV25-1 and TRBJ2-5; D might be TRBD2 (5 bases). V lost 5 bases, J lost 0 bases, and 10 bases lay in between. Germline V gives CDR1 MGHDK, CDR2 SYGVNS. There are 14 residues in the CDR3.

This clone was detected only a few times. The rearrangement uses TRBV3-1 (or the pseudogene TRBV3-2) and TRBJ2-7; possible D gene TRBD2, 5 bases. With 4 bases removed from V and 3 bases from J, the gap between germline ends came to 19 bases. This CDR3 spans 16 amino acids. Looked up from germline, CDR1 is LGHDT and CDR2 is YNNKEL (reference sequence). In DNA form, the CDR3 reads TGTGCCAGCAGCCCCAGGCTACGGACTCAATACTACGAGCAGTACTTC. This encodes CASSPRLRTQYYEQYF.

A few counts support this clone. The V call is TRBV3-1 (or the pseudogene TRBV3-2), the J call TRBJ2-7; 7 bases agree with TRBD2. This CDR3 is built from 17 residues. Trimming at V came to 1 base and at J to 2 bases, leaving 11 bases not matched to a gene. Germline lookup yields CDR1 LGHDT and CDR2 YNNKEL (reference sequence). The CDR3 DNA is TGTGCCAGCAGCCAAGTAACAGGCAGCGGGATGGCCTACGAGCAGTACTTC. This sequence encodes CASSQVTGSGMAYEQYF.

J is TRBJ1-1 and V is TRBV6-5, with a weak D call TRBD1 (6 bases). From germline, CDR1 is MNHEY and CDR2 SVGAGI. Trimming shortened V by 1 base and J by 3 bases, and 6 bases separated the two germline ends. The CDR3 spans 13 residues. For the CDR3, the DNA is TGTGCCAGCAGTTACTGGACAGACACTGAAGCTTTCTTT. It specifies CASSYWTDTEAFF.

J is TRBJ1-5 and V is TRBV7-2, with a weak D call TRBD1 (6 bases). Germline CDR1 is SGHTA and CDR2 is FQGNSA. V was trimmed by 4 bases and J by 6 bases, leaving 13 bases between them. This CDR3 comprises 14 residues. Here the CDR3 DNA reads TGTGCCAGCAGCTCCACAGGAGGGGGTCAGCCCCAGCATTTT. It encodes CASSSTGGGQPQHF. The full variable domain, with the rest looked up from reference TRBV7-2 and TRBJ1-5, is GAGVSQSPSNKVTEKGKDVELRCDPISGHTALYWYRQSLGQGLEFLIYFQGNSAPDKSGLPSDRFSAERTGGSVSTLTIQRTQQEDSAVYLCASSSTGGGQPQHFGDGTRLSIL.

The genes are TRBV29-1 and TRBJ2-7; TRBD2 is a possible D gene (6 bases). The CDR3 covers 13 residues. Germline lookup yields CDR1 SQVTM and CDR2 ANQGSEA. Trimming removed 6 bases from V and 7 bases from J, with 19 bases in between. CDR3 sequence: CSVGGWAVTEQYF. In nucleotides, the CDR3 is TGCAGCGTGGGGGGATGGGCGGTGACAGAGCAGTACTTC.

The CDR3 region is CASSQDKINEKLFF. The DNA of the CDR3 is TGTGCCAGCTCACAGGACAAGATTAATGAAAAACTGTTTTTT. The V gene is TRBV18, the J gene TRBJ1-4; perhaps TRBD1 as D (5 bases). This CDR3 region has 14 residues. Trimming removed 4 bases at V and 4 bases at J, with 10 bases between. Germline V CDR1 and CDR2: KGHSH, LQKENI.

The genes are TRBV4-1 and TRBJ2-7; D might be TRBD2 (5 bases). The germline V gene encodes CDR1 MGHRA and CDR2 YSYEKL. The CDR3 consists of 14 residues. V was cut by 0 bases and J by 5 bases, with 11 bases left in between. The CDR3 region is CASSQERGYNEQYF. The CDR3 bases are TGCGCCAGCAGCCAAGAAAGAGGGTACAACGAGCAGTACTTC.

This clone has just a few counts. The V call is TRBV12-3 or TRBV12-4, the J call TRBJ1-2; no firm D call. The CDR3 consists of 13 residues. With 4 bases removed from V and 8 bases from J, the gap between germline ends came to 14 bases. CDR3 protein: CASSYPGSSGYTF. In DNA form, the CDR3 reads TGTGCCAGCAGTTATCCGGGCTCCTCGGGCTACACCTTC.

The table lists this clone with a count of one. This chain connects TRBV4-1 to TRBJ2-2, with TRBD1 identical over 7 bases. J lost 2 bases, V lost 2 bases, and 8 bases had no gene match. Germline values: CDR1 MGHRA, CDR2 YSYEKL. This CDR3 comprises 17 residues. The CDR3 region has the DNA TGCGCCAGCAGCCAACCCCCGCAGGGGGTAAACACCGGGGAGCTGTTTTTT. Protein sequence: CASSQPPQGVNTGELFF.

The table lists this clone with a count of one. V gene TRBV5-1 combines with J gene TRBJ1-1; 11 bases are shared with TRBD1. CDR1 is SGHRS, CDR2 YFSETQ, per germline. Germline trimming cut 5 bases from V and 5 bases from J; bases unmatched to any gene: 2. This CDR3 has 13 amino acids. As DNA, the CDR3 is TGCGCCAGCAGGGGGACAGGGGGAACTGAAGCTTTCTTT. Translating gives CASRGTGGTEAFF.

As to this clone: Other DNA sequences in this specimen translate into the identical CDR3. The V gene is TRBV3-1 (or the pseudogene TRBV3-2), the J gene TRBJ2-7; D remains unclear. This CDR3 contains 12 residues. The V end lost 2 bases, the J end lost 0 bases, and 2 bases lay between the germline ends. The germline gives CDR1 LGHDT, CDR2 YNNKEL (reference sequence). CDR3 sequence: CASSQSSYEQYF. The DNA of the CDR3 is TGTGCCAGCAGCCAAAGCTCCTACGAGCAGTACTTC.

This chain uses TRBV6-2 or TRBV6-3 with TRBJ2-3; maybe TRBD1 (6 bases). Germline V gives CDR1 MNHEY, CDR2 SVGEGT. CDR3 length: 17 amino acids. Between the trimmed V and J ends, which lost 0 bases and 0 bases, there was a span of 13 bases. CDR3 sequence (DNA): TGTGCCAGCAGTTACTCGTACCTGGGGGCGAGCACAGATACGCAGTATTTT. Translated, it gives CASSYSYLGASTDTQYF.

The chain is built from TRBV5-1 and TRBJ2-3; 9 nucleotides match TRBD2. Germline V lookup: CDR1 SGHRS, CDR2 YFSETQ. This CDR3 comprises 16 residues. V shed 1 base and J 2 bases; nucleotides not matched to a gene: 5. The CDR3 reads CASSLLSSGNTDTQYF. CDR3 bases: TGCGCCAGCAGCTTGCTATCTAGCGGGAACACAGATACGCAGTATTTT.

This clone is a singleton in its sample. V gene TRBV27 combines with J gene TRBJ1-1, with D hard to call. Germline CDR1 MNHEY, CDR2 SMNVEV (reference sequence). The CDR3 is 16 residues long. Trimming took 5 bases from V and 0 from J, leaving 16 bases between them. CDR3 loop: CASSRSPGLVNTEAFF. CDR3 nucleotide sequence: TGTGCCAGCAGTAGATCACCTGGACTAGTGAACACTGAAGCTTTCTTT.

The genes are TRBV6-1 and TRBJ1-5; D gene ambiguous. Trimming pared 1 base from V and 0 bases from J, leaving 7 bases between. The CDR3 extends over 15 amino acids. Germline V gene sequence: CDR1 MNHNS, CDR2 SASEGT. CDR3 coding DNA: TGTGCCAGCAGTGAAGGACGGATTAGCAATCAGCCCCAGCATTTT. As protein: CASSEGRISNQPQHF.

The rearrangement links TRBV18 to TRBJ1-3; D is unclear. V was cut by 3 bases and J by 3 bases, with 15 bases left in between. Germline V gives CDR1 KGHSH, CDR2 LQKENI. This CDR3 spans 16 amino acids. DNA of the CDR3: TGTGCCAGCTCACCCCAGACGATCGCGGATGGAAACACCATATATTTT. It is translated as CASSPQTIADGNTIYF.

J is TRBJ1-6 and V is TRBV10-3; 10 bases line up with TRBD1. With 4 bases clipped from V and 10 bases from J, the junction kept 10 bases outside the gene matches. The CDR3 sequence is 16 residues long. Germline assignment: CDR1 ENHRY and CDR2 SYGVKD. In DNA, the CDR3 is TGTGCCATCAGTGTTAGCGGGACAGGGGATATGTCACCCCTCCACTTT. Its protein product is CAISVSGTGDMSPLHF.

V usage is TRBV27 and J usage is TRBJ2-7, with D possibly being TRBD1 or TRBD2 (5 bases each). Looked up from germline, CDR1 is MNHEY and CDR2 is SMNVEV (reference sequence). The germline V and J ends were trimmed by 6 bases and 3 bases, with 12 bases remaining between them. The CDR3 has 13 residues. The CDR3 sequence: CASSTGTDYEQYF. In DNA form, the CDR3 reads TGTGCCAGCAGCACCGGGACGGACTACGAGCAGTACTTC.

This clone was detected only once. V and J are TRBV27 and TRBJ2-2; no definite D call. Trimming cost V 6 bases and J 5 bases, with 13 bases left between them. CDR1 is MNHEY, CDR2 SMNVEV, per germline (reference sequence). CDR3 length: 14 amino acids. CDR3 DNA: TGTGCCAGCAGCTTCGGCGCCAAAACCGGGGAGCTGTTTTTT. Amino acids: CASSFGAKTGELFF.

The J gene is TRBJ2-1, the V gene TRBV11-3; D is undetermined. Germline CDR1 reads SGHNT; CDR2 reads YENEEA. CDR3 length: 13 amino acids. Trimming shortened V by 1 base and J by 5 bases, and 6 bases separated the two germline ends. The DNA for the CDR3 is TGTGCCAGCAGCTTAGGTGCCAACAATGAGCAGTTCTTC. Protein sequence: CASSLGANNEQFF.

This chain's CDR3 is CASSISGLAGWSADTQYF. CDR3 nucleotide sequence: TGTGCCAGTAGTATTTCCGGACTAGCAGGTTGGAGTGCAGATACGCAGTATTTT. The chain links TRBV19 to TRBJ2-3; 8 positions match TRBD2. There are 18 residues in the CDR3. V was clipped by 3 bases and J by 4 bases; unmatched bases: 15. Germline values: CDR1 LNHDA, CDR2 SQIVND (reference sequence). Full variable domain (outside the CDR3, taken from reference TRBV19 and TRBJ2-3): DGGITQSPKYLFRKEGQNVTLSCEQNLNHDAMYWYRQDPGQGLRLIYYSQIVNDFQKGDIAEGYSVSREKKESFPLTVTSAQKNPTAFYLCASSISGLAGWSADTQYFGPGTRLTVL.

This chain connects TRBV5-4 to TRBJ1-1; D call uncertain. From germline, CDR1 is SGHNT and CDR2 YYREEE (reference sequence). The germline V and J ends were trimmed by 6 bases and 4 bases, with 13 bases remaining between them. This CDR3 is 13 amino acids long. CDR3 sequence (DNA): TGTGCCAGCACCCCGGTGGGGAGCACTGAAGCTTTCTTT. This encodes CASTPVGSTEAFF.